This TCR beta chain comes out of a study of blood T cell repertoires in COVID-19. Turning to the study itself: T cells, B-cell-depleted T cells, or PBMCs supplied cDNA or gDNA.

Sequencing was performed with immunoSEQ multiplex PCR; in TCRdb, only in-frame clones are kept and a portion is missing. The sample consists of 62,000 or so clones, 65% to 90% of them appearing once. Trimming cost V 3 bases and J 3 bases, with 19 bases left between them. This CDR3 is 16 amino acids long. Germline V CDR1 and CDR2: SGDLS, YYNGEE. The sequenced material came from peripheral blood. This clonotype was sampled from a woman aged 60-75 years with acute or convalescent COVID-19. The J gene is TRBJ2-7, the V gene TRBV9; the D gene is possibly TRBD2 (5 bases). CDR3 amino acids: CASSEGPPEVLYEQYF. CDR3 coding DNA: TGTGCCAGCAGCGAGGGTCCCCCGGAGGTTCTCTACGAGCAGTACTTC.